Detailed here is one T cell receptor beta chain. Its cognate antigen is unknown. This CDR3 comprises 13 residues. Germline V gives CDR1 MNHEY, CDR2 SMNVEV (reference sequence). Trimming removed 0 bases at V and 5 bases at J, with 6 bases between. The libraries were made with immunoSEQ version 4 in survey mode. Repertoires were generated with immunoSEQ multiplex PCR, while TCRdb's copy carries only in-frame clones and drops some. The sample lists 48,000 or so clones, 70% to 80% occurring once. The stimulus was lysate of CMV-infected fibroblasts, approximately 9.6 ug/mL. Sorted nonresponding memory CD4+ T cells were CD40L-negative, CD69-negative, CD45RO-high. Donors had CD4+ T cell counts above 400 cells/uL and were CMV-seropositive. This sample is drawn from a study of persistence of HIV-infected CD4 T cells. Study-level points and caveats: TCRbeta richness was lower in CMV- and Gag-responding cells than in anti-CD3/anti-CD28-responding cells. Rare CMV-responding cells carrying HIV-1 proviruses were not analyzed separately for TCR.

Sequencing used CD4+ T cells sorted from PBMCs after approximately 20-hour stimulation, obtained from a patient who received antiretroviral therapy. The clonotype was recovered from an adult man with HIV who was CMV-seropositive. V gene TRBV27 combines with J gene TRBJ2-3; D call uncertain. DNA of the CDR3: TGTGCCAGCAGTTTATCTCTGGTAGATACGCAGTATTTT. Translating gives CASSLSLVDTQYF.